The clone carrying this T cell receptor (beta chain) was counted ten times or more. J was trimmed by 3 bases and V by 2 bases; bases with no gene match: 7. Germline V gene data show CDR1 as DFQATT and CDR2 as SNEGSKA (reference sequence). The CDR3 is 14 residues long. This specimen belongs to a study of T cells in Graves' hyperthyroidism and ophthalmopathy. TCR beta CDR3 sequences were amplified from RNA transcripts. The HTBI primer set served for first-round RT-PCR of the TCR CDR3. One entry per CDR3 protein results from TCRdb running MiXCR on the multiplex PCR reads. The sample holds around 340,000 distinct CDR3 sequences; approximately 22% are singletons and the top ten take 50%.

The sequencing sample was made of blood. This clonotype originated in a woman between 45 and 65 years old with Graves' hyperthyroidism. This chain joins TRBV20-1 and TRBJ2-7, with 7 bases lining up with TRBD2. The CDR3 region is CSARIRPSGYEQYF. DNA of the CDR3: TGCAGTGCTAGAATCCGGCCTAGCGGCTACGAGCAGTACTTC.